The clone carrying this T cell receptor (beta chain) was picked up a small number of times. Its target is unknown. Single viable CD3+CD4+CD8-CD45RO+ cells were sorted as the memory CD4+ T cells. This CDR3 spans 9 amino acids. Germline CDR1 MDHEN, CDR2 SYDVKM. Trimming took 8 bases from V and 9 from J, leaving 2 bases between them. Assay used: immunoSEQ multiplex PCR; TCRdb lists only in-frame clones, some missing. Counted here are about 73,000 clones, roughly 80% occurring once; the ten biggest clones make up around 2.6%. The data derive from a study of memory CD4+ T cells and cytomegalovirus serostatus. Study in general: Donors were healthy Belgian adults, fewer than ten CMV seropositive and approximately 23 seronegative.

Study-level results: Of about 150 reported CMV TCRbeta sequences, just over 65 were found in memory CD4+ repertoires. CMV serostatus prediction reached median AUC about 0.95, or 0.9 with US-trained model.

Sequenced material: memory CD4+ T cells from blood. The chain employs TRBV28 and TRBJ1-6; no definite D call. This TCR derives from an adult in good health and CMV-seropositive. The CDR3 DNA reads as TGTGCCAGCGGTTCACCCCTCCACTTT. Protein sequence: CASGSPLHF. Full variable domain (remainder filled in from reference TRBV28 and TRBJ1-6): DVKVTQSSRYLVKRTGEKVFLECVQDMDHENMFWYRQDPGLGLRLIYFSYDVKMKEKGDIPEGYSVSREKKERFSLILESASTNQTSMYLCASGSPLHFGNGTRLTVT.